These T cell receptor beta chains were read from a single sample in a study of response to subunit inactivated influenza vaccine. TCRdb re-called the RT-PCR reads with MiXCR, one entry per CDR3 protein. The sample holds 500,000 to 550,000 distinct CDR3 sequences; around 7.9% are singletons and the top ten take about an eighth. The specimen was PBMCs from blood, collected around 25 months after vaccination. All receptors derive from a man aged 50 to 69 who received an inactivated influenza vaccine. Both conserved end residues are part of each CDR3.

v_call	j_call	cdr3_aa
TRBV5-1	TRBJ2-1	CASSLAPVNEQFF
TRBV20-1	TRBJ1-5	CSARVGAVGNQPQHF
TRBV7-2	TRBJ2-7	CASSPPLGEQYF
TRBV12-3/TRBV12-4	TRBJ2-4	CASSGGGEAKNIQYF
TRBV4-1	TRBJ2-1	CASSQAPPRQETSYNEQFF
TRBV7-9	TRBJ2-5	CASSSRGPYQETQYF
TRBV12-3/TRBV12-4	TRBJ2-2	CASSLTALAGNTGELFF
TRBV7-2	TRBJ2-1	CASSLKRGEGEQFF
TRBV10-3	TRBJ1-2	CAISEPTGYYGYTF
TRBV11-2	TRBJ2-5	CASSFQSGLAVSRGTQYF